These 26 T cell receptor beta chains were all obtained from the same sample, sequenced in a study of blood T cell repertoires in COVID-19. Measured with immunoSEQ multiplex PCR; TCRdb has only the in-frame clones, and not every one. The sample includes approximately 150,000 clones, 87% of them seen just once. The specimen was peripheral blood. All receptors derive from a man older than 75 with acute or convalescent COVID-19.

The genes are TRBV28 and TRBJ1-5, with D unclear. The ends were cut back, 3 bases at V and 4 bases at J, with 34 bases in the middle. The CDR3 runs 22 residues. Germline CDR1 and CDR2: MDHEN and SYDVKM. CDR3 region: CASSFAYISRPGERFRNQPQHF. CDR3 DNA sequence: TGTGCCAGCAGTTTTGCCTATATTTCTCGTCCGGGAGAAAGGTTTAGGAATCAGCCCCAGCATTTT.

The rearrangement uses TRBV5-1 and TRBJ2-1, with TRBD2 identical over 15 bases. The CDR3 loop spans 19 amino acids. The germline CDR1 and CDR2 sequences are SGHRS and YFSETQ. J gave up 4 bases and V 1 base, and 9 bases lay outside the gene matches. The CDR3 region is CASSLRGVGTSGRYNEQFF. CDR3 coding DNA: TGCGCCAGCAGCTTGAGAGGGGTGGGGACTAGCGGGAGGTACAATGAGCAGTTCTTC.

For the CDR3, the DNA is TGTGCCAGCTCACCTTACCCAACGGGCTCTGGAAACACCATATATTTT. Its protein is CASSPYPTGSGNTIYF. The rearrangement joins TRBV18 to TRBJ1-3, with D unclear. Germline assignment: CDR1 KGHSH and CDR2 LQKENI. CDR3 length: 16 residues. V gave up 3 bases and J gave up 0 bases, with 12 bases separating them.

The V gene is TRBV10-3, the J gene TRBJ2-3, with unresolved D. V gave up 6 bases and J gave up 1 base, with 8 bases separating them. Germline CDR1 and CDR2: ENHRY and SYGVKD. The CDR3 totals 13 residues. The CDR3 DNA follows: TGTGCCATCAGCCGGTCCCGCACAGATACGCAGTATTTT. Encoded protein: CAISRSRTDTQYF.

This sequence joins TRBV6-1 and TRBJ1-2; tentative D call: TRBD1 (5 bases). With 1 base removed from V and 8 bases from J, the gap between germline ends came to 14 bases. The germline V gene has CDR1 MNHNS and CDR2 SASEGT. This CDR3 comprises 14 residues. In DNA form, the CDR3 reads TGTGCCAGCAGTGAAGTCAAGGAAAGGGGCGGCTACACCTTC. Translation: CASSEVKERGGYTF.

The J gene is TRBJ1-5, the V gene TRBV6-6; D unresolved. V gave up 4 bases and J gave up 0 bases, with 10 bases separating them. The V gene's germline CDR1 is MNHNY and CDR2 SVGAGI (reference sequence). The CDR3 has 15 residues. The DNA of the CDR3 is TGTGCCAGCAGTTCTTCAGGCACTAGCAATCAGCCCCAGCATTTT. Translating gives CASSSSGTSNQPQHF.

The V gene is TRBV19, the J gene TRBJ2-7; 9 bases map to TRBD1. The trim removed 4 bases at V and 3 bases at J, leaving 7 bases unmatched. The germline gives CDR1 LNHDA, CDR2 SQIVND (reference sequence). The CDR3 is made up of 15 amino acids. CDR3 residues: CASSTARGQGYEQYF. The CDR3 DNA reads as TGTGCCAGTAGTACCGCGAGGGGACAGGGCTACGAGCAGTACTTC.

This sequence joins TRBV7-2 and TRBJ2-1, with a weak D call TRBD2 (7 bases). This CDR3 has 15 residues. V was cut by 1 base and J by 2 bases, with 9 bases left in between. Germline V gene sequence: CDR1 SGHTA, CDR2 FQGNSA. The CDR3 bases are TGTGCCAGCAGCTTAGACGGGGGGCCCTACAATGAGCAGTTCTTC. Residues: CASSLDGGPYNEQFF.

The chain couples TRBV12-3 or TRBV12-4 to TRBJ2-7; D unclear. CDR3 length: 13 residues. Trimming cost V 8 bases and J 1 base, with 12 bases left between them. For the CDR3, the DNA is TGTGCCAGCCGATTTTCGAGTTCCTACGAGCAGTACTTC. Its protein is CASRFSSSYEQYF.

This chain joins TRBV29-1 and TRBJ1-1; D might be TRBD1 (6 bases). The CDR3 spans 15 residues. Per germline, CDR1 SQVTM and CDR2 ANQGSEA. Trimming cost V 6 bases and J 0 bases, with 17 bases left between them. The CDR3 DNA reads TGCAGCGTCATTCCTCCGGGACAAATGAACACTGAAGCTTTCTTT. Amino acid sequence: CSVIPPGQMNTEAFF.

The rearrangement links TRBV27 to TRBJ1-3, with D unresolved. The length of the CDR3 is 15 residues. The V and J ends lost 5 bases and 0 bases respectively, with 11 bases between them. CDR1 is MNHEY and CDR2 is SMNVEV in the germline V gene (reference sequence). The CDR3 protein is CASSPNRGSGNTIYF. The CDR3 DNA sequence: TGTGCCAGCAGTCCCAACCGGGGCTCTGGAAACACCATATATTTT.

The V and J genes are TRBV27 and TRBJ1-5; 7 nucleotides align to TRBD1. Germline CDR1 is MNHEY and CDR2 is SMNVEV (reference sequence). The CDR3 length is 15 residues. V gave up 5 bases and J gave up 4 bases; unmatched junction bases: 8. For the CDR3, the DNA is TGTGCCAGCAGTGAACGCAGGGGGTGGAATCAGCCCCAGCATTTT. It codes for CASSERRGWNQPQHF.

The rearrangement joins TRBV5-1 to TRBJ2-2; no firm D call. The V gene lost 2 bases and the J gene lost 4 bases, with 3 bases spanning the gap. The CDR3 extends over 12 amino acids. Germline V CDR1 and CDR2: SGHRS, YFSETQ. CDR3 residues: CASSFSTGELFF. The CDR3, as DNA: TGCGCCAGCAGCTTTAGCACCGGGGAGCTGTTTTTT.

V gene TRBV5-1 combines with J gene TRBJ2-5; D ambiguous. The CDR3 totals 14 residues. CDR1 is SGHRS and CDR2 is YFSETQ in the germline V gene. Trimming cost V 1 base and J 5 bases, with 12 bases left between them. The CDR3, as DNA: TGCGCCAGCAGCTTGCCGGGTTTGTGGGAGACCCAGTACTTC. Protein product: CASSLPGLWETQYF.

In this sample, this clone turned up a few times. The chain carries TRBV28 and TRBJ1-4, with 8 bases that match TRBD1. V shed 5 bases, J shed 8 bases, and the junction held 10 bases outside the gene matches. Germline lookup yields CDR1 MDHEN and CDR2 SYDVKM. The CDR3 runs 15 residues. The CDR3 nucleotides read TGTGCCAGCAGTCCGCCGACAGGGGATTGGGAAAAACTGTTTTTT. It is translated as CASSPPTGDWEKLFF.

This chain's CDR3 is CASSPDNLYNEQFF. The CDR3, as DNA: TGTGCCAGCTCACCAGACAATTTATACAATGAGCAGTTCTTC. The chain employs TRBV18 and TRBJ2-1; D is ambiguous. V was shortened by 2 bases and J by 4 bases, with 9 bases between the two germline ends. The CDR3 is made up of 14 amino acids. CDR1 and CDR2 from the germline V gene are KGHSH and LQKENI. The variable domain in full, with the rest retrieved from reference TRBV18 and TRBJ2-1, is NAGVMQNPRHLVRRRGQEARLRCSPMKGHSHVYWYRQLPEEGLKFMVYLQKENIIDESGMPKERFSAEFPKEGPSILRIQQVVRGDSAAYFCASSPDNLYNEQFFGPGTRLTVL.

The rearrangement uses TRBV18 and TRBJ2-1; D is perhaps TRBD1 (5 bases). Germline V lookup: CDR1 KGHSH, CDR2 LQKENI. This CDR3 has 14 residues. V lost 0 bases and J lost 9, with 12 bases in between. The CDR3: CASSPPGRVGEQFF. CDR3 sequence (DNA): TGTGCCAGCTCACCACCGGGCAGGGTAGGTGAGCAGTTCTTC.

The gene calls are TRBV6-5 and TRBJ1-6; D unclear. The germline V gene has CDR1 MNHEY and CDR2 SVGAGI. The CDR3 sequence is 16 residues long. The germline V and J ends were trimmed by 4 bases and 6 bases, with 16 bases remaining between them. CDR3 protein: CASSSKGGIFNSPLHF. CDR3 sequence (DNA): TGTGCCAGCAGTTCAAAGGGCGGGATCTTTAATTCACCCCTCCACTTT.

The rearrangement links TRBV5-1 to TRBJ1-1; possible D gene TRBD1, 6 bases. The CDR3 has 15 residues. The V and J ends lost 4 bases and 1 base respectively, with 14 bases between them. The germline CDR1 and CDR2 sequences are SGHRS and YFSETQ. The CDR3 nucleotides read TGCGCCAGCAGCCGGGACGGACAGAGGAACACTGAAGCTTTCTTT. It translates to CASSRDGQRNTEAFF.

The rearrangement joins TRBV24-1 to TRBJ2-5, with TRBD1 identical over 9 bases. V lost 4 bases to trimming and J lost 5 bases; unmatched junction nucleotides: 10. CDR3 length: 16 amino acids. The V gene's germline CDR1 is KGHDR and CDR2 SFDVKD. The DNA for the CDR3 is TGTGCCACCAGTGAACGGGGGACAGGGAGTCTCGAGACCCAGTACTTC. Protein: CATSERGTGSLETQYF.

This clone was seen only a few times. This sequence joins TRBV7-2 and TRBJ2-5; 16 nucleotides align to TRBD2. The CDR3 totals 17 residues. J gave up 4 bases and V 4 bases, and 6 bases lay outside the gene matches. Germline values: CDR1 SGHTA, CDR2 FQGNSA. The CDR3 region is CASSSGLAGGVRETQYF. CDR3 nucleotide sequence: TGTGCCAGCAGCTCGGGACTAGCGGGGGGGGTTAGAGAGACCCAGTACTTC.

This chain links TRBV6-1 with TRBJ2-1; 8 positions match TRBD2. Germline V lookup: CDR1 MNHNS, CDR2 SASEGT. Unmatched junction bases numbered 10, after V lost 3 bases and J lost 0 bases. This CDR3 contains 18 residues. The CDR3 sequence: CASSDEAGRGASYNEQFF. In DNA, the CDR3 is TGTGCCAGCAGTGATGAGGCGGGGCGGGGGGCCTCCTACAATGAGCAGTTCTTC.

The table lists this clone with a count of one. The chain recombines TRBV19 with TRBJ1-3; D not certain. The CDR3 runs to 12 residues. Germline values: CDR1 LNHDA, CDR2 SQIVND (reference sequence). Trimming left V 7 bases short and J 2 bases short, with 6 bases between. Here the CDR3 DNA reads TGTGCCAGTATCAGTCCTGGAAACACCATATATTTT. It is translated as CASISPGNTIYF.

The chain is built from TRBV12-3 or TRBV12-4 and TRBJ1-1; weak D call: TRBD1 (5 bases). V was pared by 6 bases and J by 0 bases, with 8 bases between. The CDR3 consists of 13 residues. This CDR3 is CASRGLMNTEAFF. The CDR3 nucleotides read TGTGCCAGCAGGGGGCTCATGAACACTGAAGCTTTCTTT.

The genes are TRBV19 and TRBJ2-1; TRBD2 might be the D (5 bases). Trimming took 5 bases from V and 6 from J, leaving 14 bases between them. CDR3 size: 14 residues. Germline V lookup: CDR1 LNHDA, CDR2 SQIVND (reference sequence). The CDR3 nucleotides read TGTGCCAGTAGTGTCCGGGGTCTCATCAATGAGCAGTTCTTC. Amino acid sequence: CASSVRGLINEQFF.

The rearrangement uses TRBV29-1 and TRBJ2-7, with 10 bases that match TRBD1. The CDR3 length is 14 residues. After removal of 0 bases from V and 9 bases from J, the junction contained 8 bases not matched to a gene. CDR1 and CDR2 (germline): SQVTM, ANQGSEA. The CDR3 sequence is CSVEDRQGARGQYF. The DNA for the CDR3 is TGCAGCGTTGAAGATCGACAGGGGGCGCGGGGGCAGTACTTC.